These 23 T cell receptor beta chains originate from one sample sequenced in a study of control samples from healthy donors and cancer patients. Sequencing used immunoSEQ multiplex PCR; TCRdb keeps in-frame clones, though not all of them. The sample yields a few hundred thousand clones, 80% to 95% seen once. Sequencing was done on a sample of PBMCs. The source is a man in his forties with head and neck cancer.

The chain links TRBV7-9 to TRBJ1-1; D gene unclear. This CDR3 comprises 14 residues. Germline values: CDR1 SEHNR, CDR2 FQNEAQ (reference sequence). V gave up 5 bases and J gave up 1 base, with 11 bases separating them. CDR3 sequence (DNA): TGTGCCAGCAGCCCCCGCAGACCGAACACTGAAGCTTTCTTT. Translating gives CASSPRRPNTEAFF. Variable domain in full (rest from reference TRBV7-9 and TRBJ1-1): DTGVSQNPRHKITKRGQNVTFRCDPISEHNRLYWYRQTLGQGPEFLTYFQNEAQLEKSRLLSDRFSAERPKGSFSTLEIQRTEQGDSAMYLCASSPRRPNTEAFFGQGTRLTVV.

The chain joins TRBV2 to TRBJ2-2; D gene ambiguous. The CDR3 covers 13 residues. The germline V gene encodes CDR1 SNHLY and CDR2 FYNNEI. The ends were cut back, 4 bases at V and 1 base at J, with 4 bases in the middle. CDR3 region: CASSGLNTGELFF. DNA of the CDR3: TGTGCCAGCAGTGGTCTGAACACCGGGGAGCTGTTTTTT. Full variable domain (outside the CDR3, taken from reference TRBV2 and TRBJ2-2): EPEVTQTPSHQVTQMGQEVILRCVPISNHLYFYWYRQILGQKVEFLVSFYNNEISEKSEIFDDQFSVERPDGSNFTLKIRSTKLEDSAMYFCASSGLNTGELFFGEGSRLTVL.

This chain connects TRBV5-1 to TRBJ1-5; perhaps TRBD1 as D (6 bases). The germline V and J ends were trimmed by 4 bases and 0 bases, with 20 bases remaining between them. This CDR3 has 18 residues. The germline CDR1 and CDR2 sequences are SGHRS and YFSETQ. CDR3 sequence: CASSRRVETGYSNQPQHF. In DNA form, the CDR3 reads TGCGCCAGCAGCCGACGGGTAGAGACAGGTTATAGCAATCAGCCCCAGCATTTT.

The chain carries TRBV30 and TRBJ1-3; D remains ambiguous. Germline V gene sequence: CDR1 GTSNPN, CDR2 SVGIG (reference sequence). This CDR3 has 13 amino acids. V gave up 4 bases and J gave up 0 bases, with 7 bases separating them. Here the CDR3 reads CAWNMDSGNTIYF. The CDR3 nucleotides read TGTGCCTGGAACATGGACTCTGGAAACACCATATATTTT. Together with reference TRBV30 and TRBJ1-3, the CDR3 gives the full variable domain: SQTIHQWPATLVQPVGSPLSLECTVEGTSNPNLYWYRQAAGRGLQLLFYSVGIGQISSEVPQNLSASRPQDRQFILSSKKLLLSDSGFYLCAWNMDSGNTIYFGEGSWLTVV.

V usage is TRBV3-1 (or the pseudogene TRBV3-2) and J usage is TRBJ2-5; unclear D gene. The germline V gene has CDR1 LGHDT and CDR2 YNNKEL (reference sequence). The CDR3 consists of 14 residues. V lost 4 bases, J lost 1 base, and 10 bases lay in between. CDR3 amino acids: CASSLARAQETQYF. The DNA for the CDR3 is TGTGCCAGCAGCCTGGCCCGAGCCCAAGAGACCCAGTACTTC.

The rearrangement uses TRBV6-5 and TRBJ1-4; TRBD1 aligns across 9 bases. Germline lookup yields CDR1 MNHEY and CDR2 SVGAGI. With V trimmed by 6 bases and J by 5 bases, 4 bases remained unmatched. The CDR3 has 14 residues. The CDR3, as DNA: TGTGCCAGCAGGCGGACAGGGGTGAATGAAAAACTGTTTTTT. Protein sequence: CASRRTGVNEKLFF.

This chain's CDR3 is CASSYRDPVETQYF. In nucleotides, the CDR3 is TGTGCCAGCAGTTATAGGGATCCGGTGGAGACCCAGTACTTC. This chain joins TRBV6-5 and TRBJ2-5; D is ambiguous. Trimming took off 3 bases at V and 5 bases at J, with 13 bases between the two ends. From germline, CDR1 is MNHEY and CDR2 SVGAGI. This CDR3 comprises 14 residues.

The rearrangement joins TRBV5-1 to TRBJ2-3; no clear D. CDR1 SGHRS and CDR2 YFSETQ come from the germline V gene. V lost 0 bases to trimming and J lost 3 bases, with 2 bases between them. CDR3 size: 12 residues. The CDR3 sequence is CASSLVTDTQYF. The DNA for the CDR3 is TGCGCCAGCAGCTTGGTTACAGATACGCAGTATTTT.

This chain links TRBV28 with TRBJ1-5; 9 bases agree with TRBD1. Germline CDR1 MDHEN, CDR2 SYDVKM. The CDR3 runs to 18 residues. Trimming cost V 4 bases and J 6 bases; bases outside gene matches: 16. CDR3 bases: TGTGCCAGCAGTTCCATCTTCACGGGACAGGGCCGTCTTCAGCCCCAGCATTTT. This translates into CASSSIFTGQGRLQPQHF.

The DNA of the CDR3 is TGTGCCAGCAGTTACGGCGGTCACCTGGGAGAGCAGTACTTC. Its translation is CASSYGGHLGEQYF. V gene TRBV6-2 or TRBV6-3 combines with J gene TRBJ2-7; D not certain. The V gene lost 2 bases and the J gene lost 7 bases, with 15 bases spanning the gap. Germline V gene lookup returns CDR1 MNHEY and CDR2 SVGEGT. The CDR3 spans 14 residues.

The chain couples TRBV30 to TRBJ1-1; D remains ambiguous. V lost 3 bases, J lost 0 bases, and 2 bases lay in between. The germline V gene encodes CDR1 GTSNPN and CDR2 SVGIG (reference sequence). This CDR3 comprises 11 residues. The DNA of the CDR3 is TGTGCCTGGAGAGTGAACACTGAAGCTTTCTTT. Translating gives CAWRVNTEAFF.

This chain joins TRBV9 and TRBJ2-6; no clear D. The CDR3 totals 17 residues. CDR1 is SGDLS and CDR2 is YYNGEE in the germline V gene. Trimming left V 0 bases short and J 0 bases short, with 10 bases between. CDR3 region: CASSVVSRSSGANVLTF. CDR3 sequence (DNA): TGTGCCAGCAGCGTAGTGTCGAGGAGCTCTGGGGCCAACGTCCTGACTTTC.

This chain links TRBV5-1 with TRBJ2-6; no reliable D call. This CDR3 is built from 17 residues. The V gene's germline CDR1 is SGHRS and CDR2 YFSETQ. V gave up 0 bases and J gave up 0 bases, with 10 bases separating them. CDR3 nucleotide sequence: TGCGCCAGCAGCTTGGATAGCCTGAGCTCTGGGGCCAACGTCCTGACTTTC. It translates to CASSLDSLSSGANVLTF. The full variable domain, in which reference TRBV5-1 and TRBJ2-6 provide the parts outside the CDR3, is KAGVTQTPRYLIKTRGQQVTLSCSPISGHRSVSWYQQTPGQGLQFLFEYFSETQRNKGNFPGRFSGRQFSNSRSEMNVSTLELGDSALYLCASSLDSLSSGANVLTFGAGSRLTVL.

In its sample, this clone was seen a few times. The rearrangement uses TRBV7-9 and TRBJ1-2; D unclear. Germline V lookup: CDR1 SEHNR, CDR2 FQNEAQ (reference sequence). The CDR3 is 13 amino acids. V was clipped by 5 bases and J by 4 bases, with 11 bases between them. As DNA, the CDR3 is TGTGCCAGCAGCCTTGCTGCTATCTATGGCTACACCTTC. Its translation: CASSLAAIYGYTF.

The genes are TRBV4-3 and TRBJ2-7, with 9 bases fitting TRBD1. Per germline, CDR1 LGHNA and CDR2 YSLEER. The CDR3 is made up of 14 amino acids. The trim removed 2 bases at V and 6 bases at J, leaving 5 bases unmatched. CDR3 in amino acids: CASSQWTGDREQYF. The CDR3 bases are TGCGCCAGCAGCCAATGGACAGGGGATCGCGAGCAGTACTTC.

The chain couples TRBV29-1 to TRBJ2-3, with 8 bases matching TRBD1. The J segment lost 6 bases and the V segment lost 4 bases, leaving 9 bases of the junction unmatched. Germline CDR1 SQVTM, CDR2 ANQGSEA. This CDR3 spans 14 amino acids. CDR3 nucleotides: TGCAGCGTTGTTCTCCGGACAGGGTTCGATACGCAGTATTTT. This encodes CSVVLRTGFDTQYF.

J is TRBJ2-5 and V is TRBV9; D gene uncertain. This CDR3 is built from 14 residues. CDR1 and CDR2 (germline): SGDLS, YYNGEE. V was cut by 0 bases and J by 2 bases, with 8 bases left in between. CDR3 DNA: TGTGCCAGCAGCGTAGGTTTCAGACAAGAGACCCAGTACTTC. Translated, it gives CASSVGFRQETQYF.

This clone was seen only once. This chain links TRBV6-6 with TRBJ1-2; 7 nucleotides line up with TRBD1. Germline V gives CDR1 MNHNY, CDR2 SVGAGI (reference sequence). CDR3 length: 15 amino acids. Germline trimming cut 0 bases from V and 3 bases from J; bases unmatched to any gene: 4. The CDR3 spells CASSYSTGRDYGYTF. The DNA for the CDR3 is TGTGCCAGCAGTTACTCGACAGGGAGGGACTATGGCTACACCTTC.

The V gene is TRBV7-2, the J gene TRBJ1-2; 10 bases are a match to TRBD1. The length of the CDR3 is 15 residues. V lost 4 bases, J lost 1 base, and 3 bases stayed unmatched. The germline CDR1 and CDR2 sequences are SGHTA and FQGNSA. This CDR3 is CASSSWDRGNYGYTF. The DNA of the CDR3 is TGTGCCAGCAGCTCGTGGGACAGGGGTAACTATGGCTACACCTTC.

Here the CDR3 DNA reads TGTGCCAGCAGTTTCCCACCGACCGAGGGAACACCCCCCACAGATACGCAGTATTTT. The encoded protein is CASSFPPTEGTPPTDTQYF. The V call is TRBV27, the J call TRBJ2-3, with D possibly matching TRBD2 (5 bases). Germline CDR1 and CDR2: MNHEY and SMNVEV (reference sequence). The CDR3 runs 19 residues. Deletions cut 3 bases from V and 2 bases from J, with 24 bases between.

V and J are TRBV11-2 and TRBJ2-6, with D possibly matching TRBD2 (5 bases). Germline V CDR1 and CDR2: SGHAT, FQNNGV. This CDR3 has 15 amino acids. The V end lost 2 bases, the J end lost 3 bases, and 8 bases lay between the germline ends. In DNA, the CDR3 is TGTGCCAGCAGCTTATGGGGAGATGGGGCCAACGTCCTGACTTTC. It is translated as CASSLWGDGANVLTF.

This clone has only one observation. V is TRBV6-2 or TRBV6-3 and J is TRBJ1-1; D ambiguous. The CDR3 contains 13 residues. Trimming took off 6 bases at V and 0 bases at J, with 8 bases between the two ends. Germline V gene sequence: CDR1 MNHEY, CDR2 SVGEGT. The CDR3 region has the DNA TGTGCCAGCAGGCCTACCCTGAACACTGAAGCTTTCTTT. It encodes CASRPTLNTEAFF.

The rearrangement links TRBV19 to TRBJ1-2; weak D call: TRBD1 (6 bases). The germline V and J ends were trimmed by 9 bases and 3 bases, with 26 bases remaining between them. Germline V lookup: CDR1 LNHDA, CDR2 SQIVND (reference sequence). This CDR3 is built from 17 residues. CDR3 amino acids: CASPSRGRGSEDYGYTF. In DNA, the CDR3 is TGTGCCAGCCCGAGCCGGGGGCGCGGTAGTGAGGACTATGGCTACACCTTC.